This note documents a single T cell receptor beta chain sequence. Its target is not known. This entry comes from a study of vaccination and CD4 T cells after COVID-19. At the level of the study: Post-vaccine specimens were obtained a median about 69 days after dose two (range 14 to 241).

With the Oncomine TCR Beta short-read assay, DNA from cultured CD4+ T cells was sequenced. Genomic DNA was extracted from cultured CD4+ T cells. TCRdb analysed the PCR reads with MiXCR anew, one entry per CDR3 protein. The table records about 13,000 distinct CDR3 sequences, around 67% of them present only once. There are 13 residues in the CDR3. Trimming cost V 0 bases and J 6 bases, with 10 bases left between them. CDR1 is SGDLS and CDR2 is YYNGEE in the germline V gene. The treatment denotes: roughly 11-day PBMC culture with coronavirus spike peptide pools or control peptides (ViraFEST assay). The receptor's source is a human donor who had recovered from COVID-19. V and J are TRBV9 and TRBJ2-7, with D tentatively TRBD1 or TRBD2 (5 bases each). Sequencing was performed on CD4+ T cells from blood, cultured in vitro. This chain's CDR3 is CASSVGSGTEQYF. For the CDR3, the DNA is TGTGCCAGCAGCGTAGGGTCAGGGACCGAGCAGTACTTC.